The 5 T cell receptor beta chains below all came from one sample that was sequenced in a study of cytomegalovirus exposure and HLA in healthy donors. Primers for the PCR totalled 60 Vbeta and 13 Jbeta. Libraries were prepared by immunoSEQ multiplex PCR; TCRdb keeps only in-frame clonotypes and omits some of them. The repertoire holds fewer than 120,000 clones, with more than 60% as singletons. Sequencing input: PBMCs. The origin of the receptors is a man aged 25-40 years in good health and CMV-seropositive.

The chain recombines TRBV4-1 with TRBJ2-7; unclear D gene. Trimming took 1 base from V and 2 from J, leaving 12 bases between them. This CDR3 is 15 amino acids long. The V gene's germline CDR1 is MGHRA and CDR2 YSYEKL. The CDR3 coding sequence is TGCGCCAGCAGCCAAGTCGGGTCCGGCACCTACGAGCAGTACTTC. It is translated as CASSQVGSGTYEQYF.

The V gene is TRBV6-5, the J gene TRBJ1-6; D remains ambiguous. Per germline, CDR1 MNHEY and CDR2 SVGAGI. The CDR3 is 13 residues long. Trimming stripped 6 bases from V and 10 bases from J, with 13 bases between. CDR3 sequence reads: CASRSQVESPLHF. The CDR3 nucleotides read TGTGCCAGCAGGTCCCAGGTAGAATCACCCCTCCACTTT.

A few counts support this clone. The chain is built from TRBV5-4 and TRBJ2-7; D might be TRBD2 (6 bases). This CDR3 comprises 14 residues. V lost 0 bases and J lost 3, with 10 bases in between. The germline V gene has CDR1 SGHNT and CDR2 YYREEE (reference sequence). CDR3 amino acids: CASSLGTMGYEQYF. CDR3 DNA sequence: TGTGCCAGCAGCTTGGGGACTATGGGCTACGAGCAGTACTTC.

The rearrangement uses TRBV18 and TRBJ2-2; 7 nucleotides agree with TRBD1. The CDR3 totals 14 residues. V shed 4 bases, J shed 5 bases, and the junction held 4 bases outside the gene matches. The germline gives CDR1 KGHSH, CDR2 LQKENI. The CDR3 loop reads CASSRGQQTGELFF. DNA for the CDR3: TGTGCCAGCTCACGGGGACAGCAGACCGGGGAGCTGTTTTTT.

The chain couples TRBV5-1 to TRBJ2-7; the D gene is possibly TRBD1 (5 bases). This CDR3 spans 16 amino acids. From germline, CDR1 is SGHRS and CDR2 YFSETQ. Trimming removed 0 bases at V and 2 bases at J, with 15 bases between. The CDR3 coding sequence is TGCGCCAGCAGCTTGGATGGTGGGGCCGCTACCTACGAGCAGTACTTC. Protein sequence: CASSLDGGAATYEQYF.